The TCR beta chain described here comes from a study of identical twins. Germline V gene lookup returns CDR1 SGHRS and CDR2 YFSETQ. The length of the CDR3 is 15 residues. This clonotype was seen a few times. This could be a read error, since a much larger clone is one nucleotide away. TCRdb reprocessed the 5' RACE reads via MiXCR and lists one record per CDR3 protein. This table has 100,000 or so distinct CDR3 sequences, 5.5% to 7% appearing once. This receptor was taken from a woman between 50 and 59 years old in good health. Sequencing was carried out using memory T cells sorted from blood. The gene calls are TRBV5-1 and TRBJ2-7; 12 bases match TRBD1. CDR3 amino acids: CASSLEGTGGHDQYF. Written as DNA, the CDR3 is TGCGCCAGCAGCTTGGAGGGGACAGGGGGCCACGATCAGTACTTC.